The 26 T cell receptor beta chains given below trace back to one sample, sequenced in a study of blood T cell repertoires in COVID-19. Method: immunoSEQ multiplex PCR; TCRdb's copy keeps in-frame clones and lacks some. The table records 150,000 to 200,000 clones, over 80% of them present only once. The specimen sequenced was peripheral blood. The receptor source for this set is a man in his 70s who had recovered from COVID-19.

The rearrangement joins TRBV5-1 to TRBJ2-1, with TRBD1 matching 12 bases. Germline loops: CDR1 SGHRS, CDR2 YFSETQ. The J segment lost 5 bases and the V segment lost 3 bases, leaving 3 bases of the junction unmatched. The CDR3 has 15 amino acids. For the CDR3, the DNA is TGCGCCAGCAGCTGGGGACAGGGGGCGAACAATGAGCAGTTCTTC. Translated: CASSWGQGANNEQFF.

The chain has TRBV28 and TRBJ1-3, with no clear D. CDR3 length: 15 residues. CDR1 is MDHEN, CDR2 SYDVKM, per germline. V was clipped by 1 base and J by 0 bases, with 7 bases between them. The CDR3 sequence is CASSLLGDSGNTIYF. The CDR3 DNA is TGTGCCAGCAGTTTATTAGGAGACTCTGGAAACACCATATATTTT.

The CDR3 DNA is TGTGCCAGCAGTTCCCAGGCAAGCTACGAGCAGTACTTC. It translates to CASSSQASYEQYF. The chain carries TRBV6-2 or TRBV6-3 and TRBJ2-7; D call uncertain. Germline V CDR1 and CDR2: MNHEY, SVGEGT. The length of the CDR3 is 13 residues. The germline V and J ends were trimmed by 4 bases and 3 bases, with 10 bases remaining between them.

The V call is TRBV10-2, the J call TRBJ2-7, with D unclear. CDR3 size: 11 residues. Trimming removed 4 bases at V and 3 bases at J, with 4 bases between. CDR1 WSHSY and CDR2 SAAADI come from the germline V gene. CDR3 in DNA: TGCGCCAGCAGTGCTTACTACGAGCAGTACTTC. Its protein is CASSAYYEQYF.

The chain recombines TRBV3-1 (or the pseudogene TRBV3-2) with TRBJ2-5, with D possibly TRBD2 on 5 matching bases. V lost 1 base and J lost 2, with 11 bases in between. CDR1 and CDR2 from the germline V gene are LGHDT and YNNKEL (reference sequence). This CDR3 contains 15 residues. In DNA, the CDR3 is TGTGCCAGCAGCCAAGGTGGGAGCGGACAAGAGACCCAGTACTTC. It translates to CASSQGGSGQETQYF.

The rearrangement links TRBV7-3 to TRBJ2-3; 11 nucleotides agree with TRBD2. Germline values: CDR1 SGHTA, CDR2 FQGTGA. Unmatched junction bases numbered 10, after V lost 5 bases and J lost 0 bases. The CDR3 length is 18 residues. The CDR3 region is CASSRMGLADPSTDTQYF. CDR3 sequence (DNA): TGTGCCAGCAGCCGGATGGGACTAGCGGACCCTAGCACAGATACGCAGTATTTT.

The genes are TRBV29-1 and TRBJ1-2, with D perhaps matching TRBD1 (6 bases). Per germline, CDR1 SQVTM and CDR2 ANQGSEA. The CDR3 covers 11 residues. Deletions cut 5 bases from V and 3 bases from J, with 7 bases between. The CDR3 DNA sequence: TGCAGCGTTAACAGGGACTATGGCTACACCTTC. Protein: CSVNRDYGYTF.

This chain links TRBV3-1 (or the pseudogene TRBV3-2) with TRBJ2-7; the match to TRBD1 covers 7 bases. Per germline, CDR1 LGHDT and CDR2 YNNKEL (reference sequence). The CDR3 is 14 residues long. With 6 bases clipped from V and 1 base from J, the junction kept 6 bases outside the gene matches. CDR3 in amino acids: CASSLGQVSYEQYF. DNA of the CDR3: TGTGCCAGCAGTCTAGGACAGGTTTCCTACGAGCAGTACTTC.

The rearrangement links TRBV9 to TRBJ2-5, with 10 bases aligning to TRBD2. V was pared by 4 bases and J by 4 bases, with 19 bases of the junction left unmatched. The germline V gene has CDR1 SGDLS and CDR2 YYNGEE. This CDR3 comprises 19 residues. The CDR3 DNA reads as TGTGCCAGCAGCCCCCCGGACAGGGATTCTAGCGGGAGTGGAGAGACCCAGTACTTC. Amino acids: CASSPPDRDSSGSGETQYF.

J is TRBJ1-4 and V is TRBV11-2; D is ambiguous. There are 15 residues in the CDR3. Germline lookup yields CDR1 SGHAT and CDR2 FQNNGV. Trimming removed 3 bases at V and 3 bases at J, with 11 bases between. CDR3 nucleotides: TGTGCCAGCAGCTTCCCACAGTTTCCTAATGAAAAACTGTTTTTT. Encoded protein: CASSFPQFPNEKLFF.

The chain combines TRBV2 with TRBJ2-3; D is unclear. Germline lookup yields CDR1 SNHLY and CDR2 FYNNEI. This CDR3 comprises 11 residues. V dropped 0 bases and J dropped 7 bases, with 2 bases sitting between them. CDR3 sequence: CASSEAYTQYF. The CDR3 nucleotides are TGTGCCAGCAGTGAAGCCTATACGCAGTATTTT.

The chain couples TRBV7-2 to TRBJ2-3, with D tentatively TRBD2 (5 bases). The CDR3 has 16 residues. From germline, CDR1 is SGHTA and CDR2 FQGNSA. V was cut by 1 base and J by 5 bases, with 16 bases left in between. The CDR3 region is CASSLDIRGRGDTQYF. Written as DNA, the CDR3 is TGTGCCAGCAGCTTAGATATCCGAGGACGGGGAGATACGCAGTATTTT.

This clone was counted a few times. The rearrangement links TRBV18 to TRBJ1-2; 8 bases line up with TRBD1. V shed 4 bases, J shed 3 bases, and the junction held 1 base outside the gene matches. The CDR3 totals 13 residues. Germline CDR1 reads KGHSH; CDR2 reads LQKENI. CDR3 sequence: CASSQGQDYGYTF. The CDR3 bases are TGTGCCAGCTCACAGGGACAGGACTATGGCTACACCTTC.

This chain connects TRBV9 to TRBJ2-2, with TRBD2 matching 10 bases. The CDR3 has 15 amino acids. With 0 bases clipped from V and 7 bases from J, the junction kept 3 bases outside the gene matches. The germline CDR1 and CDR2 sequences are SGDLS and YYNGEE. The DNA of the CDR3 is TGTGCCAGCAGCGTAGGTCCTAGCGGGAGCGGGGAGCTGTTTTTT. Its translation is CASSVGPSGSGELFF.

V and J are TRBV5-4 and TRBJ2-3, with 9 bases lining up with TRBD2. V gave up 2 bases and J gave up 4 bases; unmatched junction bases: 8. Germline V gene sequence: CDR1 SGHNT, CDR2 YYREEE (reference sequence). The CDR3 has 16 residues. CDR3 DNA sequence: TGTGCCAGCAGCTTAGAAGGGACTAGCATCCCAGATACGCAGTATTTT. It specifies CASSLEGTSIPDTQYF. Full variable domain (outside the CDR3, taken from reference TRBV5-4 and TRBJ2-3): ETGVTQSPTHLIKTRGQQVTLRCSSQSGHNTVSWYQQALGQGPQFIFQYYREEENGRGNFPPRFSGLQFPNYSSELNVNALELDDSALYLCASSLEGTSIPDTQYFGPGTRLTVL.

CDR3 in DNA: TGCGCCAGCAGCTTGATTAGCGTATCAAACGAGCAGTACTTC. Translation: CASSLISVSNEQYF. This chain connects TRBV5-1 to TRBJ2-7, with a possible D match to TRBD2 (5 bases). The CDR3 length is 14 residues. Germline loops: CDR1 SGHRS, CDR2 YFSETQ. The germline V and J ends were trimmed by 1 base and 5 bases, with 13 bases remaining between them.

The chain links TRBV5-1 to TRBJ2-5; TRBD2 matches at 7 bases. Trimming removed 0 bases from V and 5 bases from J; junction bases left unmatched: 7. Per germline, CDR1 SGHRS and CDR2 YFSETQ. The CDR3 totals 15 residues. CDR3 sequence reads: CASSLAGTTWETQYF. In DNA, the CDR3 is TGCGCCAGCAGCTTGGCCGGGACTACCTGGGAGACCCAGTACTTC.

J is TRBJ1-1 and V is TRBV12-3 or TRBV12-4; no definite D call. V lost 4 bases and J 11 bases, leaving 17 bases between the germline ends. This CDR3 is built from 13 residues. The CDR3 here is CASSSREGREAFF. DNA of the CDR3: TGTGCCAGCAGTTCCCGGGAAGGGAGAGAGGCTTTCTTT.

V usage is TRBV6-5 and J usage is TRBJ1-3; 8 nucleotides agree with TRBD1. The germline CDR1 and CDR2 sequences are MNHEY and SVGAGI. The CDR3 contains 14 residues. With V trimmed by 6 bases and J by 4 bases, 5 bases remained unmatched. The DNA of the CDR3 is TGTGCCAGCAGCCGTCAGGGGGCAGGAAACACCATATATTTT. Translated, it gives CASSRQGAGNTIYF.

The V and J genes are TRBV19 and TRBJ2-3; D ambiguous. V gave up 1 base and J gave up 3 bases, with 8 bases separating them. This CDR3 spans 14 amino acids. Per the germline V gene, CDR1 is LNHDA and CDR2 is SQIVND (reference sequence). The DNA of the CDR3 is TGTGCCAGTAGTATAGGACTTAAAACAGATACGCAGTATTTT. Its protein product is CASSIGLKTDTQYF. Full variable domain (remainder filled in from reference TRBV19 and TRBJ2-3): DGGITQSPKYLFRKEGQNVTLSCEQNLNHDAMYWYRQDPGQGLRLIYYSQIVNDFQKGDIAEGYSVSREKKESFPLTVTSAQKNPTAFYLCASSIGLKTDTQYFGPGTRLTVL.

The chain carries TRBV27 and TRBJ2-7; 10 bases agree with TRBD2. The J segment lost 3 bases and the V segment lost 3 bases, leaving 2 bases of the junction unmatched. The CDR3 runs to 14 residues. Germline assignment: CDR1 MNHEY and CDR2 SMNVEV (reference sequence). CDR3 loop: CASSFGTSVYEQYF. The CDR3, as DNA: TGTGCCAGCAGTTTCGGGACTAGCGTCTACGAGCAGTACTTC.

The chain is built from TRBV5-4 and TRBJ2-5; D possibly corresponds to TRBD1 (6 bases). Germline V gene data show CDR1 as SGHNT and CDR2 as YYREEE (reference sequence). Trimming left V 5 bases short and J 2 bases short, with 13 bases between. The CDR3 runs 14 residues. CDR3 in DNA: TGTGCCAGCAGGGAACAGGGTGGGCAAGAGACCCAGTACTTC. It encodes CASREQGGQETQYF.

This clone occurred once. The chain is built from TRBV5-1 and TRBJ2-5, with 11 bases identical to TRBD2. Trimming cost V 3 bases and J 0 bases; bases outside gene matches: 7. Germline V gene sequence: CDR1 SGHRS, CDR2 YFSETQ. The CDR3 extends over 17 amino acids. This CDR3 reads CASSSGASGGYQETQYF. Written as DNA, the CDR3 is TGCGCCAGCAGCTCTGGCGCTAGCGGGGGGTACCAAGAGACCCAGTACTTC.

The chain employs TRBV7-2 and TRBJ2-2; D ambiguous. This CDR3 is built from 13 residues. Trimming removed 2 bases from V and 5 bases from J, with 6 bases in between. CDR1 is SGHTA and CDR2 is FQGNSA in the germline V gene. The CDR3 region has the DNA TGTGCCAGCAGCTTAACAGTGACCGGGGAGCTGTTTTTT. The encoded protein is CASSLTVTGELFF.

This sequence joins TRBV7-2 and TRBJ2-1; possibly TRBD2 for D (5 bases). The CDR3 length is 14 residues. V lost 1 base, J lost 8 bases, and 12 bases lay in between. Per germline, CDR1 SGHTA and CDR2 FQGNSA. The CDR3 here is CASSLEPLVYEQFF. In DNA, the CDR3 is TGTGCCAGCAGCTTAGAGCCACTAGTCTATGAGCAGTTCTTC.

The chain has TRBV19 and TRBJ2-1; 7 positions match TRBD2. Germline values: CDR1 LNHDA, CDR2 SQIVND (reference sequence). Losses at the gene ends were 3 bases for V and 4 bases for J; bases not matched to a gene: 6. The CDR3 is 15 amino acids. The CDR3 DNA follows: TGTGCCAGTAGTATCGGCGGGAGCTTGTACAATGAGCAGTTCTTC. Its protein is CASSIGGSLYNEQFF. Full variable domain (outside the CDR3, taken from reference TRBV19 and TRBJ2-1): DGGITQSPKYLFRKEGQNVTLSCEQNLNHDAMYWYRQDPGQGLRLIYYSQIVNDFQKGDIAEGYSVSREKKESFPLTVTSAQKNPTAFYLCASSIGGSLYNEQFFGPGTRLTVL.